This T cell receptor beta chain was observed in a study of OX40 agonist ivuxolimab in advanced cancers. Study in general: With ivuxolimab, an agonistic anti-OX40 (CD134) antibody, patients were treated. Study-wide findings and caveats: Some of the lowest clonal expansion was seen in partial responders at 0.1-3.0 mg/kg. Averaged across samples, CD8+ T cells carried more expanded clones than CD4+ did.

The CDR3 sequence is 14 residues long. Germline values: CDR1 MNHEY, CDR2 SMNVEV (reference sequence). Losses at the gene ends were 5 bases for V and 3 bases for J; bases not matched to a gene: 3. To note about this clone: Its target is unknown.

TCRdb's copy holds only in-frame clones and misses some; the assay was immunoSEQ multiplex PCR. This table has over 55,000 clones, 80% appearing once. Patients were excluded for autoimmune disease history or systemic immunosuppression. The TCR sequence derives from an adult with an advanced solid tumor such as melanoma, head and neck, liver or kidney cancer. The material was CD4+ or CD8+ T cells sorted from blood, obtained in a trial of the OX40 agonist ivuxolimab. The chain carries TRBV27 and TRBJ2-7; 11 bases line up with TRBD2. The CDR3 nucleotides read TGTGCCAGCAGTCTAACTAGCGGGAGCTACGAGCAGTACTTC. The encoded protein is CASSLTSGSYEQYF.